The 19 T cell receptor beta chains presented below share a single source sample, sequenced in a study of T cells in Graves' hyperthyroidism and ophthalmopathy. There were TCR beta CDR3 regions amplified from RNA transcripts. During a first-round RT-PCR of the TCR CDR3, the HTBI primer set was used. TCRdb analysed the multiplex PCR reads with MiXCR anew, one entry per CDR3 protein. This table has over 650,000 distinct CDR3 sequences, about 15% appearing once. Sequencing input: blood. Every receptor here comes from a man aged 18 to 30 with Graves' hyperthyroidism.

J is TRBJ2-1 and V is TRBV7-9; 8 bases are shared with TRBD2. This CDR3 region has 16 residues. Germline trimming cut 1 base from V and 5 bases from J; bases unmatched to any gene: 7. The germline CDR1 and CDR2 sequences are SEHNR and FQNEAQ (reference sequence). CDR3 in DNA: TGTGCCAGCAGCTTAGAAGCACTAGCGGTCGACAATGAGCAGTTCTTC. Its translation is CASSLEALAVDNEQFF.

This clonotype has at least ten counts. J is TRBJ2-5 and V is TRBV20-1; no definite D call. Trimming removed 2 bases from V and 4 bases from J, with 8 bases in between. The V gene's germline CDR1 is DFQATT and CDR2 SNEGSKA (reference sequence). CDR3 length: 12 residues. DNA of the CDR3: TGCAGTGCTAGAACCGGGTCAGAGACCCAGTACTTC. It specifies CSARTGSETQYF.

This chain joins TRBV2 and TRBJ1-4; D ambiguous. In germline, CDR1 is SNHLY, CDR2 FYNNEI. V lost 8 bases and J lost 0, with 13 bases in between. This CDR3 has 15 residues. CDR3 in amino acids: CASGEVGATNEKLFF. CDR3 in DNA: TGTGCCAGCGGGGAGGTCGGAGCAACTAATGAAAAACTGTTTTTT.

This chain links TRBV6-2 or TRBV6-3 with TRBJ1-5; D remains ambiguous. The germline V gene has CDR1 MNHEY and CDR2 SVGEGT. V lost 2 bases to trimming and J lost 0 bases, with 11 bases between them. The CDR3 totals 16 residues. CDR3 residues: CASSYPGGNSNQPQHF. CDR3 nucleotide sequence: TGTGCCAGCAGTTACCCGGGCGGGAATAGCAATCAGCCCCAGCATTTT.

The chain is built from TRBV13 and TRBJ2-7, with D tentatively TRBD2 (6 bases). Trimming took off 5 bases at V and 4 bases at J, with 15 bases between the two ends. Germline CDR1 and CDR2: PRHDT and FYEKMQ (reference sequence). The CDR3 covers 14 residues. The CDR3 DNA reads TGTGCCAGCAGCGGCCGGGACTGGGGATACGAGCAGTACTTC. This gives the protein CASSGRDWGYEQYF.

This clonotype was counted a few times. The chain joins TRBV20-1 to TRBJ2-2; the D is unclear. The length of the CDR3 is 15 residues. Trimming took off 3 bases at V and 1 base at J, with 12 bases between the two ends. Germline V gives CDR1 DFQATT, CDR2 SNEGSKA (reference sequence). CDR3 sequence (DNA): TGCAGTGCTAGGAGTTGGCACAAGAACACCGGGGAGCTGTTTTTT. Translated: CSARSWHKNTGELFF.

CDR3 loop: CSATSGTGELDTQYF. DNA of the CDR3: TGCAGTGCTACCTCCGGGACAGGGGAACTGGATACGCAGTATTTT. This chain links TRBV20-1 with TRBJ2-3; 10 nucleotides match TRBD1. V shed 4 bases and J 6 bases; nucleotides not matched to a gene: 10. This CDR3 spans 15 amino acids. Germline CDR1 is DFQATT and CDR2 is SNEGSKA (reference sequence).

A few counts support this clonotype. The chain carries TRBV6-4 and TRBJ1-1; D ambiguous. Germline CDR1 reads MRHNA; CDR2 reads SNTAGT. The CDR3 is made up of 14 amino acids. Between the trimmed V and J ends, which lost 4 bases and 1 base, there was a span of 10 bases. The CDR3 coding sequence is TGTGCCAGCAGTGCAGACCGAACGAACACTGAAGCTTTCTTT. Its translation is CASSADRTNTEAFF.

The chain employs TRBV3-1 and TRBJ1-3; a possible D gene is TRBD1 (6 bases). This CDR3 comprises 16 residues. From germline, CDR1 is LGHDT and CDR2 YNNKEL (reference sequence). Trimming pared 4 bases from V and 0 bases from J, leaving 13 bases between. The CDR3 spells CASSRVGTPSGNTIYF. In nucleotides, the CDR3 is TGTGCCAGCAGCCGGGTGGGGACACCCTCTGGAAACACCATATATTTT.

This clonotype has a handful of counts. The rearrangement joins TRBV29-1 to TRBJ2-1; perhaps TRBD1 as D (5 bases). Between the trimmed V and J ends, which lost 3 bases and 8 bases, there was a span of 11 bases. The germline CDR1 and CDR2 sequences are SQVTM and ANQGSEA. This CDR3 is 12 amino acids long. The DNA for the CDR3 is TGCAGCGTTGAGATAGGGGTCTATGAGCAGTTCTTC. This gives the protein CSVEIGVYEQFF.

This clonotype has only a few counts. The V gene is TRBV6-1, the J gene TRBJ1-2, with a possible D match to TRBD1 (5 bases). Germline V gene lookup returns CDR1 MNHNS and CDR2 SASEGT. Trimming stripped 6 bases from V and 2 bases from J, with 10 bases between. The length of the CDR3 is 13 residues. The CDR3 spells CASRGRDNYGYTF. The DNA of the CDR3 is TGTGCCAGCAGAGGACGGGACAACTATGGCTACACCTTC.

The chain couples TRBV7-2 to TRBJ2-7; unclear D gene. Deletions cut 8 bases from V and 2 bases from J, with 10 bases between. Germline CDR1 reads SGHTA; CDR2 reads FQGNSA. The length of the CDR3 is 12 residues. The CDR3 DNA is TGTGCCAGCGCTTTTCCTGCCTACGAGCAGTACTTC. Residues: CASAFPAYEQYF.

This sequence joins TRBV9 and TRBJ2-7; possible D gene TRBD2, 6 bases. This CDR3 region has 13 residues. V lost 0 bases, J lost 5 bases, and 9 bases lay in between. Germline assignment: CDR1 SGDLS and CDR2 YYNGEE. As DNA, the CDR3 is TGTGCCAGCAGCGTAGATTGGGGGGACGAGCAGTACTTC. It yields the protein CASSVDWGDEQYF. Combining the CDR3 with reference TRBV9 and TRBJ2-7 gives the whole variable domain DSGVTQTPKHLITATGQRVTLRCSPRSGDLSVYWYQQSLDQGLQFLIQYYNGEERAKGNILERFSAQQFPDLHSELNLSSLELGDSALYFCASSVDWGDEQYFGPGTRLTVT.

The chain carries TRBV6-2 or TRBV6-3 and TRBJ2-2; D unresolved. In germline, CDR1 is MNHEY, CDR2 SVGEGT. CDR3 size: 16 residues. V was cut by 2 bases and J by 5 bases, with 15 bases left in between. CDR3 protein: CASSYESTRRTGELFF. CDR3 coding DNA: TGTGCCAGCAGTTACGAATCCACACGGAGAACCGGGGAGCTGTTTTTT.

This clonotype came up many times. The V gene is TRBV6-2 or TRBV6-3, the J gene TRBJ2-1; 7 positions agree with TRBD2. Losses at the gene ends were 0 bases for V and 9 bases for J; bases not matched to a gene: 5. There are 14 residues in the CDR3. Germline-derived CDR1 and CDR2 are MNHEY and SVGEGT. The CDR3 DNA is TGTGCCAGCAGTTACTCGGCGGGAGTCTCTGAGCAGTTCTTC. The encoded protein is CASSYSAGVSEQFF.

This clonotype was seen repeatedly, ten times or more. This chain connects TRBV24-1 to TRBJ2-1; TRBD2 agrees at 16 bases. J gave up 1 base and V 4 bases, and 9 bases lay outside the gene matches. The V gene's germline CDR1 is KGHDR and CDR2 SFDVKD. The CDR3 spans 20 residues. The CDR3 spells CATSDPPGLAGGRSYNEQFF. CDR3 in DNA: TGTGCCACCAGTGACCCCCCGGGACTAGCGGGAGGGCGATCCTACAATGAGCAGTTCTTC.

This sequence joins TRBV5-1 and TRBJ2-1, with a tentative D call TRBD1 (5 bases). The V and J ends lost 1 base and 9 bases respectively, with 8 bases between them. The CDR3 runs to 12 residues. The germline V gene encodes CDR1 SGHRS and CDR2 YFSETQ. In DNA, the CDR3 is TGCGCCAGCAGCTTGAAGGGGCGTGAGCAGTTCTTC. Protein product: CASSLKGREQFF.

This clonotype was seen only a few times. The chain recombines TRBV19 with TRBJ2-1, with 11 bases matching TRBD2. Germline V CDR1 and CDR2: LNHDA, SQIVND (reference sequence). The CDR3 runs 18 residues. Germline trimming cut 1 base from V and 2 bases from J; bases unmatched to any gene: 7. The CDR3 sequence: CASSIGLAGGRTYNEQFF. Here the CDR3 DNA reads TGTGCCAGTAGTATAGGGCTAGCGGGAGGCCGAACCTACAATGAGCAGTTCTTC.

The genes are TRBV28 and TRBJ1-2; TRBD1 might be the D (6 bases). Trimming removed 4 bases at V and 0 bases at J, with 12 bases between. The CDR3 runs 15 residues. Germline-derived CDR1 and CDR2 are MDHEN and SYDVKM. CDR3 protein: CASSYGQPANYGYTF. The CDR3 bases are TGTGCCAGCAGTTATGGACAGCCAGCTAACTATGGCTACACCTTC.